The next 32 T cell receptor delta chains were all read from a single sample in a study of Vδ1+ human thymocytes. The antigens for these receptors are not known. Extracted RNA was reverse transcribed into cDNA. CDR3 amplicons came from multiplex PCR with pooled V-gene forward and constant-region reverse primers. TCRdb made new clone calls on the multiplex PCR reads using CATT. The sample holds about 73,000 delta-chain clones; approximately 30% are singletons and the top ten take roughly 0.26%. General observations from the study: Thymic TRG and TRD repertoires appeared highly polyclonal.

Sample: Vdelta1+ gamma-delta thymocytes from the thymus. This sample's subset: FACS-sorted CD3+ TCRalphabeta- TCRVdelta1+ TCRVdelta2- thymocytes. These receptors originate from a boy in the first two years of life who had congenital heart surgery.

This clone was seen only a few times. This chain joins TRDV1 and TRDJ1; D possibly corresponds to TRDD3 (6 bases). This CDR3 spans 17 amino acids. The V gene's germline CDR1 is TSWWSYY and CDR2 QGS. V lost 0 bases, J lost 9 bases, and 23 bases lay in between. The CDR3 DNA follows: TGTGCTCTTGGGGAACTGATTCCTTACCTGGGGATGTGGGAACTCATCTTT. It specifies CALGELIPYLGMWELIF.

The chain combines TRDV1 with TRDJ1; 12 bases fit TRDD3. In germline, CDR1 is TSWWSYY, CDR2 QGS. This CDR3 has 22 amino acids. Trimming took 5 bases from V and 1 from J; bases not matched to a gene: 23. The CDR3 region is CALGKRTPDWGIHSGGTDKLIF. CDR3 DNA: TGTGCTCTTGGGAAGCGGACCCCCGACTGGGGGATACACTCAGGGGGCACCGATAAACTCATCTTT.

This clone was detected only a few times. The V and J genes are TRDV1 and TRDJ1, with 12 bases matching TRDD3. The CDR3 runs 25 residues. V was clipped by 0 bases and J by 0 bases; unmatched bases: 26. CDR1 is TSWWSYY, CDR2 QGS, per germline. CDR3 bases: TGTGCTCTTGGGGAACTATTTCCTGGTCTGGGCTGGGGGATACGCCCAGCCCCGTACACCGATAAACTCATCTTT. Residues: CALGELFPGLGWGIRPAPYTDKLIF.

This clone was seen just once. The chain combines TRDV1 with TRDJ1; 8 positions agree with TRDD3. This CDR3 comprises 20 residues. V shed 3 bases and J 0 bases; nucleotides not matched to a gene: 18. Germline V gene data show CDR1 as TSWWSYY and CDR2 as QGS. The CDR3 is CALGEYYNQAGGKYTDKLIF. For the CDR3, the DNA is TGTGCTCTTGGGGAGTACTACAATCAGGCTGGGGGAAAGTACACCGATAAACTCATCTTT.

The rearrangement uses TRDV1 and TRDJ1, with 12 nucleotides matching TRDD3. J gave up 2 bases and V 2 bases, and 9 bases lay outside the gene matches. CDR1 TSWWSYY and CDR2 QGS come from the germline V gene. This CDR3 has 18 residues. The DNA for the CDR3 is TGTGCTCTTGGGGAAAAGTTATACTGGGGGATACCTACCGATAAACTCATCTTT. Its translation: CALGEKLYWGIPTDKLIF.

This chain joins TRDV1 and TRDJ1; D is ambiguous. From germline, CDR1 is TSWWSYY and CDR2 QGS. The CDR3 extends over 18 amino acids. Trimming cost V 3 bases and J 0 bases, with 20 bases left between them. This chain's CDR3 is CALGELRGPHPYTDKLIF. For the CDR3, the DNA is TGTGCTCTTGGGGAGCTCAGAGGCCCCCACCCTTACACCGATAAACTCATCTTT.

This clone came up a few times. J is TRDJ1 and V is TRDV1; 10 nucleotides line up with TRDD3. V was clipped by 0 bases and J by 0 bases; unmatched bases: 10. This CDR3 comprises 19 residues. The germline gives CDR1 TSWWSYY, CDR2 QGS. CDR3 sequence reads: CALGELPSGGYKYTDKLIF. CDR3 coding DNA: TGTGCTCTTGGGGAACTGCCATCTGGGGGATATAAGTACACCGATAAACTCATCTTT.

This clone was found a few times. V and J are TRDV1 and TRDJ1; D perhaps matches TRDD2 (9 bases). V was shortened by 0 bases and J by 0 bases, with 32 bases between the two germline ends. CDR3 length equals 23 residues. Germline V lookup: CDR1 TSWWSYY, CDR2 QGS. This CDR3 reads CALGELGPSYVRSWGRYTDKLIF. CDR3 in DNA: TGTGCTCTTGGGGAACTGGGGCCTTCCTACGTTCGCTCCTGGGGGAGGTACACCGATAAACTCATCTTT.

The rearrangement links TRDV1 to TRDJ1; 7 bases are a match to TRDD3. J gave up 0 bases and V 1 base, and 29 bases lay outside the gene matches. The CDR3 runs 24 residues. CDR1 is TSWWSYY, CDR2 QGS, per germline. DNA for the CDR3: TGTGCTCTTGGGGAACATTTCTGGGCCGACCGGGTACTGGGGAGCCTACCTTACACCGATAAACTCATCTTT. Residues: CALGEHFWADRVLGSLPYTDKLIF.

V gene TRDV1 combines with J gene TRDJ1; perhaps TRDD3 as D (5 bases). Germline V gene sequence: CDR1 TSWWSYY, CDR2 QGS. The CDR3 loop spans 15 amino acids. Trimming removed 6 bases at V and 0 bases at J, with 14 bases between. The CDR3, as DNA: TGTGCTCTTGGCAGGTCGGGGACCAACACCGATAAACTCATCTTT. Translated, it gives CALGRSGTNTDKLIF.

The rearrangement joins TRDV1 to TRDJ1, with TRDD3 as a possible D gene (5 bases). Trimming shortened V by 5 bases and J by 1 base, and 26 bases separated the two germline ends. The CDR3 has 19 residues. Germline V gene data show CDR1 as TSWWSYY and CDR2 as QGS. CDR3 amino acids: CALGKTPPYGGWATDKLIF. Written as DNA, the CDR3 is TGTGCTCTTGGGAAAACTCCCCCATACGGAGGCTGGGCCACCGATAAACTCATCTTT.

About this clone itself: Other DNA sequences in the sample encode the same CDR3. The chain combines TRDV1 with TRDJ1; 12 bases are a match to TRDD3. The CDR3 sequence is 18 residues long. Losses at the gene ends were 0 bases for V and 1 base for J; bases not matched to a gene: 6. Germline V lookup: CDR1 TSWWSYY, CDR2 QGS. The CDR3 coding sequence is TGTGCTCTTGGGGAACTTGGTCTGGGGGATACGCTCACCGATAAACTCATCTTT. It specifies CALGELGLGDTLTDKLIF.

The J gene is TRDJ1, the V gene TRDV1, with D perhaps being TRDD2 or TRDD3 (5 bases each). CDR3 length: 22 amino acids. CDR1 is TSWWSYY and CDR2 is QGS in the germline V gene. Deletions cut 2 bases from V and 1 base from J, with 32 bases between. CDR3 bases: TGTGCTCTTGGGGAATTGCTGTCTTCCCCTACTGGATCCCCGAACCTCACCGATAAACTCATCTTT. Translating it yields CALGELLSSPTGSPNLTDKLIF.

In this sample, this clone turned up a few times. The rearrangement uses TRDV1 and TRDJ1; 9 bases map to TRDD3. V was pared by 1 base and J by 0 bases, with 15 bases of the junction left unmatched. Germline CDR1 reads TSWWSYY; CDR2 reads QGS. The CDR3 sequence is 20 residues long. CDR3 DNA sequence: TGTGCTCTTGGGGAACACGCATTTTACTGGGGGACAGCGTACACCGATAAACTCATCTTT. It encodes CALGEHAFYWGTAYTDKLIF.

The chain combines TRDV1 with TRDJ1; 8 bases align to TRDD3. The CDR3 runs to 20 residues. The V and J ends lost 0 bases and 6 bases, in that order; junction bases with no gene match: 21. In germline, CDR1 is TSWWSYY, CDR2 QGS. This chain's CDR3 is CALGELGRYLYWGYPHKLIF. For the CDR3, the DNA is TGTGCTCTTGGGGAACTAGGGCGATACCTTTACTGGGGATACCCCCATAAACTCATCTTT.

This clone was counted between two and nine times. The chain employs TRDV1 and TRDJ1; 7 positions match TRDD3. The junction had 9 bases not matched to a gene; V was cut back by 2 bases and J by 0 bases. The CDR3 sequence is 17 residues long. In germline, CDR1 is TSWWSYY, CDR2 QGS. The CDR3: CALGEAYWGTYTDKLIF. CDR3 bases: TGTGCTCTTGGGGAAGCCTACTGGGGAACCTACACCGATAAACTCATCTTT.

This clone is judged medium-sized. V is TRDV2 and J is TRDJ1; no definite D call. The CDR3 length is 14 residues. The V gene's germline CDR1 is GEAIGNYY and CDR2 EKD. V lost 5 bases and J 0 bases, leaving 12 bases between the germline ends. The CDR3 bases are TGTGCCTGTGCCTCTTTACCCTACACCGATAAACTCATCTTT. It is translated as CACASLPYTDKLIF.

V is TRDV1 and J is TRDJ1, with 11 bases identical to TRDD3. Germline V CDR1 and CDR2: TSWWSYY, QGS. Trimming took 0 bases from V and 3 from J; bases not matched to a gene: 18. The length of the CDR3 is 21 residues. CDR3 sequence (DNA): TGTGCTCTTGGGGAACTACTGACGCAATACTGGGGGATAAGAGGCGCCGATAAACTCATCTTT. Its translation: CALGELLTQYWGIRGADKLIF.

The chain joins TRDV2 to TRDJ1; 10 nucleotides align to TRDD3. The trim removed 1 base at V and 0 bases at J, leaving 19 bases unmatched. Germline CDR1 is GEAIGNYY and CDR2 is EKD. This CDR3 is 21 amino acids long. The CDR3 reads CACDTGYWGISNSLYTDKLIF. The CDR3 nucleotides read TGTGCCTGTGACACTGGGTACTGGGGGATTTCCAACTCCTTGTACACCGATAAACTCATCTTT.

This chain connects TRDV1 to TRDJ1, with TRDD3 matching over 10 bases. The length of the CDR3 is 21 residues. The germline gives CDR1 TSWWSYY, CDR2 QGS. V gave up 6 bases and J gave up 0 bases; unmatched junction bases: 22. This CDR3 reads CALGSSQPTGGSSPYTDKLIF. Written as DNA, the CDR3 is TGTGCTCTTGGTAGTTCTCAACCCACTGGGGGATCCTCGCCGTACACCGATAAACTCATCTTT.

V usage is TRDV1 and J usage is TRDJ1; D gene unclear. The CDR3 has 18 amino acids. The germline gives CDR1 TSWWSYY, CDR2 QGS. Between the trimmed V and J ends, which lost 2 bases and 2 bases, there was a span of 21 bases. CDR3 residues: CALGESRLWPKETDKLIF. In nucleotides, the CDR3 is TGTGCTCTTGGGGAATCCAGGTTGTGGCCCAAAGAAACCGATAAACTCATCTTT.

The chain employs TRDV1 and TRDJ1; 11 bases agree with TRDD3. The CDR3 covers 23 residues. In germline, CDR1 is TSWWSYY, CDR2 QGS. After removal of 2 bases from V and 3 bases from J, the junction contained 26 bases not matched to a gene. CDR3 loop: CALGEFGPSYFTQYWGISDKLIF. In DNA form, the CDR3 reads TGTGCTCTTGGGGAATTCGGGCCTTCCTACTTTACCCAGTACTGGGGGATATCCGATAAACTCATCTTT.

The chain is built from TRDV1 and TRDJ1; D ambiguous. V lost 2 bases to trimming and J lost 5 bases, with 21 bases between them. Germline lookup yields CDR1 TSWWSYY and CDR2 QGS. CDR3 length equals 17 residues. CDR3 DNA sequence: TGTGCTCTTGGGGAATCGCTTCTACGTTGGACTACTGATAAACTCATCTTT. It is translated as CALGESLLRWTTDKLIF.

This clone is medium-sized (0.01 to 0.1%) in the sample. The V call is TRDV2, the J call TRDJ1; 8 bases map to TRDD3. V trimming: 6 bases; J trimming: 4 bases; junction bases outside the gene matches: 3. CDR1 is GEAIGNYY, CDR2 EKD, per germline. The CDR3 contains 12 residues. This chain's CDR3 is CACRGGYDKLIF. The CDR3 region has the DNA TGTGCCTGTCGCGGGGGATACGATAAACTCATCTTT.

The chain recombines TRDV1 with TRDJ1; D call uncertain. The CDR3 is 14 residues long. The germline gives CDR1 TSWWSYY, CDR2 QGS. Trimming pared 2 bases from V and 0 bases from J, leaving 7 bases between. CDR3 bases: TGTGCTCTTGGGGAAATTATATACACCGATAAACTCATCTTT. As protein: CALGEIIYTDKLIF.

Note on this clone: Different DNA sequences within this sample yield the same CDR3. The rearrangement links TRDV1 to TRDJ1; 11 positions match TRDD3. The CDR3 runs 21 residues. With V trimmed by 3 bases and J by 1 base, 19 bases remained unmatched. Germline V CDR1 and CDR2: TSWWSYY, QGS. The CDR3 nucleotides read TGTGCTCTTGGGGAGGGATCCGCGTGGTGGGGGATACGCGTATCCACCGATAAACTCATCTTT. It is translated as CALGEGSAWWGIRVSTDKLIF.

This clone turned up a few times. J is TRDJ1 and V is TRDV1, with TRDD1 as a possible D gene (5 bases). The germline V and J ends were trimmed by 2 bases and 7 bases, with 14 bases remaining between them. CDR1 and CDR2 (germline): TSWWSYY, QGS. This CDR3 spans 14 amino acids. In DNA form, the CDR3 reads TGTGCTCTTGGGGAAATTGAAATCGCGGGTAAACTCATCTTT. Protein product: CALGEIEIAGKLIF.

In its sample, this clone was seen a few times. The chain combines TRDV1 with TRDJ1; 10 bases line up with TRDD3. The V and J ends lost 3 bases and 2 bases, in that order; junction bases with no gene match: 12. Germline assignment: CDR1 TSWWSYY and CDR2 QGS. CDR3 length: 18 residues. The CDR3 region is CALGDSAGGIRHTDKLIF. CDR3 coding DNA: TGTGCTCTTGGGGATTCCGCTGGGGGGATACGGCATACCGATAAACTCATCTTT.

This clone has only a few counts. The J gene is TRDJ1, the V gene TRDV1; TRDD3 matches at 9 bases. J gave up 4 bases and V 0 bases, and 12 bases lay outside the gene matches. The CDR3 has 18 residues. Germline-derived CDR1 and CDR2 are TSWWSYY and QGS. CDR3 DNA: TGTGCTCTTGGGGAACTTTTCCTGGGGGATCCGGTAAACGATAAACTCATCTTT. Amino acids: CALGELFLGDPVNDKLIF.

This clone was observed a few times. This chain links TRDV1 with TRDJ1; weak D call: TRDD3 (6 bases). CDR1 and CDR2 (germline): TSWWSYY, QGS. The CDR3 consists of 23 residues. The V gene lost 0 bases and the J gene lost 0 bases, with 32 bases spanning the gap. The CDR3 DNA reads TGTGCTCTTGGGGAACTAGTATCCTCATGTACTGGAGGATACCCCCTGTACACCGATAAACTCATCTTT. It encodes CALGELVSSCTGGYPLYTDKLIF.

The chain carries TRDV1 and TRDJ1; 8 nucleotides line up with TRDD2. Losses at the gene ends were 0 bases for V and 8 bases for J; bases not matched to a gene: 32. Germline CDR1 reads TSWWSYY; CDR2 reads QGS. This CDR3 comprises 23 residues. The CDR3 region has the DNA TGTGCTCTTGGGGAACTTCGCTACCGACTTCCTACAGGAGGATACTCACTCGAAGCCAAACTCATCTTT. Its protein is CALGELRYRLPTGGYSLEAKLIF.

This rearrangement joins TRDV1 to TRDJ1; D gene uncertain. CDR1 and CDR2 from the germline V gene are TSWWSYY and QGS. The length of the CDR3 is 16 residues. The germline V and J ends were trimmed by 2 bases and 8 bases, with 21 bases remaining between them. For the CDR3, the DNA is TGTGCTCTTGGGGAATATTTTCCGACAGGGTTACCAAAACTCATCTTT. The encoded protein is CALGEYFPTGLPKLIF.